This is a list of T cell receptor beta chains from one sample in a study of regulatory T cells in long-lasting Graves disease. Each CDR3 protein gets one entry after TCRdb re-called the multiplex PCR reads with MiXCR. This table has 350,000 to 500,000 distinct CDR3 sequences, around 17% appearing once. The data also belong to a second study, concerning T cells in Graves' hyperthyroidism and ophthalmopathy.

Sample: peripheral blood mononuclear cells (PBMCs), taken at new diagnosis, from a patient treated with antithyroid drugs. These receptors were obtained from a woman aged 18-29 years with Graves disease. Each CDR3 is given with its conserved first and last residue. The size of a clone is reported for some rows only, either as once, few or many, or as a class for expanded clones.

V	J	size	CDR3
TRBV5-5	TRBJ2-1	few	CASRNDWSGSAYNEQFF
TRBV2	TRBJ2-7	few	CASSGDRQGTFPEQYF
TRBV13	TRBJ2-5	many	CASSQFNLAGARETQYF
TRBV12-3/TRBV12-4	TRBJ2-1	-	CASSLRGFEQFF
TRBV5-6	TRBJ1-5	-	CASSPGVSSQPQHF
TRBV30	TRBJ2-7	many	CAWREVGGWSYEQYF
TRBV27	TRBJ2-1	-	CASSLSVPAGTRTNEQFF
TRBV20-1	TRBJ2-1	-	CSARVQNFYNEQFF
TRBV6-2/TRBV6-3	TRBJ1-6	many	CASSYSSGSNSPLHF
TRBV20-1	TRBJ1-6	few	CSARPTNSPLHF
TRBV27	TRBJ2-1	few	CASSPRRIFNEQFF
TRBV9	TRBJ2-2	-	CASSVAGLAGGELFF
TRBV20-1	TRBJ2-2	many	CSATDRGMGELFF
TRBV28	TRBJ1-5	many	CASSPPRTGGNQPQHF
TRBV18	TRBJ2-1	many	CASSRQGVSNEQFF
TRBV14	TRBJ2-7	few	CASSQDQGFWGLAPSYEQYF
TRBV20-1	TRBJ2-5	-	CSARLAGGQVLGTQYF
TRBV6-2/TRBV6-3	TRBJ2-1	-	CASSSSGRAAQSSYNEQFF
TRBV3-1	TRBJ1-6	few	CASSQGPGASPLHF
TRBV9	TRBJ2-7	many	CASSVSLADEQYF
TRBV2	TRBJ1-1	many	CASSQSFEAFF
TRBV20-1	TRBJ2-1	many	CSARGQVDNEQFF
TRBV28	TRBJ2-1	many	CASSPLAVLSYNEQFF
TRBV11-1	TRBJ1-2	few	CASSLSDRRYGYTF
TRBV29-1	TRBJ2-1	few	CSVSPTGEQFF
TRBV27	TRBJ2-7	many	CASSSRGTSSSEQYF
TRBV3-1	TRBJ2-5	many	CASSQDSWTIGETQYF